The 28 T cell receptor beta chains reported below all come from one sample, sequenced in a study of cytomegalovirus exposure and HLA in healthy donors. Both 60 Vbeta primers and 13 Jbeta primers went into the PCR. Using immunoSEQ multiplex PCR, the repertoire was profiled, and TCRdb retains in-frame clones only, with some absent. The data hold around 76,000 clones, with about 81% observed a single time. Specimen: PBMCs. Receptor source: a woman aged 40 to 50 in good health and CMV-seropositive.

This clone occurred a few times. The gene calls are TRBV9 and TRBJ2-1; 7 nucleotides align to TRBD2. Per the germline V gene, CDR1 is SGDLS and CDR2 is YYNGEE. V lost 0 bases and J lost 4; bases outside the gene matches: 7. This CDR3 has 16 residues. The CDR3 region has the DNA TGTGCCAGCAGCGTAGCTAGCCTAGCGGCTTACAATGAGCAGTTCTTC. Translating it yields CASSVASLAAYNEQFF.

A word on this clone: The same CDR3 can be traced to other DNA sequences in this sample. The chain employs TRBV7-2 and TRBJ2-7; D not certain. The length of the CDR3 is 11 residues. Germline loops: CDR1 SGHTA, CDR2 FQGNSA. Trimming removed 2 bases at V and 4 bases at J, with 3 bases between. CDR3 sequence: CASSLRYEQYF. CDR3 sequence (DNA): TGTGCCAGCAGCTTACGGTACGAGCAGTACTTC. Full variable domain (rest looked up from reference TRBV7-2 and TRBJ2-7): GAGVSQSPSNKVTEKGKDVELRCDPISGHTALYWYRQSLGQGLEFLIYFQGNSAPDKSGLPSDRFSAERTGGSVSTLTIQRTQQEDSAVYLCASSLRYEQYFGPGTRLTVT.

The chain combines TRBV19 with TRBJ2-1; 14 bases align to TRBD2. Germline trimming cut 1 base from V and 10 bases from J; bases unmatched to any gene: 3. The CDR3 is 15 amino acids. Per germline, CDR1 LNHDA and CDR2 SQIVND (reference sequence). DNA of the CDR3: TGTGCCAGTAGTATAGGACTAGCGGGGGGGCCAGAGCAGTTCTTC. This sequence encodes CASSIGLAGGPEQFF.

This clone was seen more than once but under ten times. The chain recombines TRBV28 with TRBJ2-6; the D is unclear. CDR1 is MDHEN, CDR2 SYDVKM, per germline. Trimming stripped 7 bases from V and 3 bases from J, with 7 bases between. The CDR3 loop spans 13 amino acids. This chain's CDR3 is CASTRSGANVLTF. The CDR3 region has the DNA TGTGCCAGCACGCGGAGTGGGGCCAACGTCCTGACTTTC.

In this sample, this clone turned up once. The chain uses TRBV10-3 and TRBJ1-1, with D tentatively TRBD1 (6 bases). From germline, CDR1 is ENHRY and CDR2 SYGVKD. The CDR3 runs to 15 residues. Trimming stripped 2 bases from V and 3 bases from J, with 13 bases between. CDR3 residues: CAISETTGRDTEAFF. The DNA for the CDR3 is TGTGCCATCAGTGAGACGACAGGTCGGGACACTGAAGCTTTCTTT.

The table lists this clone with a count of one. This sequence joins TRBV7-9 and TRBJ1-2; 9 positions agree with TRBD1. J lost 3 bases, V lost 4 bases, and 3 bases had no gene match. The CDR3 consists of 14 residues. The germline V gene has CDR1 SEHNR and CDR2 FQNEAQ (reference sequence). CDR3 in amino acids: CASSSTGGHYGYTF. Here the CDR3 DNA reads TGTGCCAGCAGCTCGACAGGGGGACACTATGGCTACACCTTC.

The chain recombines TRBV7-2 with TRBJ2-7; tentative D call: TRBD1 (6 bases). Germline values: CDR1 SGHTA, CDR2 FQGNSA. V lost 7 bases and J lost 0, with 13 bases in between. The CDR3 is 14 amino acids. CDR3 amino acids: CASTNNRDSYEQYF. The CDR3 DNA follows: TGTGCCAGCACCAACAACAGGGACTCCTACGAGCAGTACTTC.

The chain is built from TRBV5-1 and TRBJ1-6; 9 bases align to TRBD1. The CDR3 sequence is 15 residues long. V was clipped by 4 bases and J by 7 bases; unmatched bases: 6. Germline CDR1 and CDR2: SGHRS and YFSETQ. The CDR3 reads CASSPGDRDNSPLHF. The CDR3 DNA reads TGCGCCAGCAGCCCCGGGGACAGGGACAATTCACCCCTCCACTTT.

The V call is TRBV6-5, the J call TRBJ1-5; possible D gene TRBD1, 5 bases. V was trimmed by 5 bases and J by 5 bases, leaving 7 bases between them. The germline V gene encodes CDR1 MNHEY and CDR2 SVGAGI. CDR3 size: 12 residues. CDR3 protein: CASSGRDQPQHF. CDR3 nucleotides: TGTGCCAGCAGTGGCAGGGATCAGCCCCAGCATTTT.

The chain uses TRBV18 and TRBJ1-2; unclear D gene. CDR1 is KGHSH, CDR2 LQKENI, per germline. V was trimmed by 2 bases and J by 4 bases, leaving 11 bases between them. This CDR3 has 14 amino acids. In nucleotides, the CDR3 is TGTGCCAGCTCACCAAGCGCAGAACCCTATGGCTACACCTTC. Translated: CASSPSAEPYGYTF.

The rearrangement uses TRBV7-3 and TRBJ2-3; D may be TRBD1 (5 bases). The CDR3 is made up of 15 amino acids. Germline V gene lookup returns CDR1 SGHTA and CDR2 FQGTGA. Trimming shortened V by 1 base and J by 0 bases, and 8 bases separated the two germline ends. CDR3 bases: TGTGCCAGCAGCTTAAATGCAGGGAGCACAGATACGCAGTATTTT. It translates to CASSLNAGSTDTQYF.

This clone was counted between two and nine times. This sequence joins TRBV10-3 and TRBJ1-4, with 9 bases matching TRBD1. CDR1 is ENHRY and CDR2 is SYGVKD in the germline V gene. The V gene end was trimmed by 8 bases and the J gene end by 0 bases; junction bases not matched to a gene: 4. The CDR3 consists of 15 residues. The CDR3 DNA sequence: TGTGCCATCGGACAGGGGTTAGCAACTAATGAAAAACTGTTTTTT. Its translation: CAIGQGLATNEKLFF.

The chain carries TRBV28 and TRBJ1-1; weak D call: TRBD1 (5 bases). This CDR3 is 12 amino acids long. Germline CDR1 is MDHEN and CDR2 is SYDVKM. V lost 6 bases and J lost 8, with 13 bases in between. The CDR3 DNA reads as TGTGCCAGCAGAAGCGGGACCCTGGAAGCTTTCTTT. Translated: CASRSGTLEAFF.

The chain has TRBV6-1 and TRBJ1-4; D possibly corresponds to TRBD1 (5 bases). The CDR3 consists of 13 residues. Germline values: CDR1 MNHNS, CDR2 SASEGT. V shed 9 bases and J shed 7 bases, with 15 bases lying between them. Here the CDR3 reads CASSPWGGEKLFF. The CDR3 DNA follows: TGTGCCAGTTCCCCTTGGGGCGGTGAAAAACTGTTTTTT.

A few counts support this clone. This sequence joins TRBV11-2 and TRBJ2-1, with 11 positions matching TRBD2. The CDR3 length is 18 residues. V lost 0 bases, J lost 4 bases, and 8 bases stayed unmatched. Germline CDR1 SGHAT, CDR2 FQNNGV. CDR3 DNA: TGTGCCAGCAGCTTAGATCTCCGGGCTAGCGGGGGGTACAATGAGCAGTTCTTC. Protein product: CASSLDLRASGGYNEQFF.

The chain links TRBV27 to TRBJ2-3; weak D call: TRBD2 (6 bases). Looked up from germline, CDR1 is MNHEY and CDR2 is SMNVEV (reference sequence). V was cut by 3 bases and J by 3 bases, with 10 bases left in between. The CDR3 contains 14 residues. The CDR3 DNA reads as TGTGCCAGCAGTTTGGGCGGGGTTACAGATACGCAGTATTTT. Translated, it gives CASSLGGVTDTQYF.

The chain recombines TRBV19 with TRBJ1-2, with TRBD1 matching over 8 bases. V was clipped by 5 bases and J by 5 bases; unmatched bases: 4. The CDR3 contains 13 residues. Germline V CDR1 and CDR2: LNHDA, SQIVND (reference sequence). The chain's CDR3 is CASSPGQAYGYTF. The CDR3 coding sequence is TGTGCCAGTAGTCCGGGACAGGCTTATGGCTACACCTTC.

This clone was detected only a few times. The J gene is TRBJ1-3, the V gene TRBV5-1, with D possibly being TRBD1 (6 bases). V was trimmed by 8 bases and J by 4 bases, leaving 10 bases between them. Germline V gene data show CDR1 as SGHRS and CDR2 as YFSETQ. The CDR3 extends over 12 amino acids. The CDR3 DNA follows: TGCGCCAGTACAGGGTTCGGAAACACCATATATTTT. Translating gives CASTGFGNTIYF.

The gene calls are TRBV21-1 and TRBJ2-6; TRBD1, as called in the table, went unchecked against the DNA. TRBV21-1 is tagged as a pseudogene. CDR3 length: 17 amino acids. CDR3 DNA: TGTGCCAGCAGCAACGACAGTTCGAGCTCTGGGGCCAACGTCCTGACTTTC. Translating gives CASSNDSSSSGANVLTF.

The chain uses TRBV12-2 and TRBJ2-7; no DNA check was done on the table's D call, TRBD1. TRBV12-2 is noted as a pseudogene. The CDR3 length is 14 residues. The CDR3 loop reads CASRSRRQHYEQYF. For the CDR3, the DNA is TGTGCAAGTCGCTCCCGTCGACAGCACTACGAGCAGTACTTC.

The chain has TRBV6-1 and TRBJ1-2; 7 bases agree with TRBD1. The germline CDR1 and CDR2 sequences are MNHNS and SASEGT. V shed 4 bases, J shed 6 bases, and the junction held 5 bases outside the gene matches. The CDR3 spans 13 residues. CDR3 in amino acids: CASSVTGEDGYTF. The CDR3 nucleotides read TGTGCCAGCAGTGTCACAGGGGAGGATGGCTACACCTTC.

This chain connects TRBV19 to TRBJ1-5; tentatively, D is TRBD1 (5 bases). In germline, CDR1 is LNHDA, CDR2 SQIVND (reference sequence). The CDR3 spans 15 residues. The ends were cut back, 5 bases at V and 4 bases at J, with 15 bases in the middle. CDR3 sequence reads: CASSSTGTINQPQHF. CDR3 coding DNA: TGTGCCAGTAGTTCCACCGGGACTATAAATCAGCCCCAGCATTTT.

The chain couples TRBV27 to TRBJ2-1, with 8 bases lining up with TRBD2. CDR3 length equals 16 residues. V was clipped by 2 bases and J by 0 bases; unmatched bases: 3. Germline-derived CDR1 and CDR2 are MNHEY and SMNVEV (reference sequence). CDR3 amino acids: CASSLRRGVSYNEQFF. The CDR3 DNA reads TGTGCCAGCAGTTTAAGGCGGGGGGTCTCCTACAATGAGCAGTTCTTC.

In DNA, the CDR3 is TGCGCCAGCAGCTTGGAATGGGCCACCGGGGAGCTGTTTTTT. It specifies CASSLEWATGELFF. The J gene is TRBJ2-2, the V gene TRBV5-1; D gene uncertain. V was trimmed by 0 bases and J by 4 bases, leaving 7 bases between them. Germline CDR1 reads SGHRS; CDR2 reads YFSETQ. This CDR3 has 14 amino acids.

The chain combines TRBV11-2 with TRBJ2-7, with 8 bases identical to TRBD1. The CDR3 length is 13 residues. In germline, CDR1 is SGHAT, CDR2 FQNNGV. The trim removed 11 bases at V and 0 bases at J, leaving 6 bases unmatched. The CDR3, as DNA: TGTGCCGGTAGAGGACAGGGCTCCTACGAGCAGTACTTC. Protein: CAGRGQGSYEQYF.

This chain connects TRBV18 to TRBJ1-4, with D possibly matching TRBD1 (6 bases). The CDR3 loop spans 14 amino acids. Germline CDR1 KGHSH, CDR2 LQKENI. Deletions cut 6 bases from V and 3 bases from J, with 11 bases between. The CDR3 DNA sequence: TGTGCCAGCTCGGGGACAAGACCTAATGAAAAACTGTTTTTT. It translates to CASSGTRPNEKLFF.

V is TRBV18 and J is TRBJ1-1; 7 bases align to TRBD1. CDR1 is KGHSH, CDR2 LQKENI, per germline. V was pared by 1 base and J by 4 bases, with 3 bases of the junction left unmatched. The CDR3 has 14 amino acids. The chain's CDR3 is CASSPQRTGTEAFF. In DNA, the CDR3 is TGTGCCAGCTCACCACAACGGACAGGCACTGAAGCTTTCTTT.

The CDR3 nucleotides are TGTGCCTGGTCTAGCGGGGGGGCTCAAGAGACCCAGTACTTC. This gives the protein CAWSSGGAQETQYF. J is TRBJ2-5 and V is TRBV30, with 12 nucleotides matching TRBD2. J lost 2 bases, V lost 5 bases, and 3 bases had no gene match. The CDR3 sequence is 14 residues long. Looked up from germline, CDR1 is GTSNPN and CDR2 is SVGIG (reference sequence).